The sequence of this T cell receptor beta chain was determined in a study of Graves' ophthalmopathy and Graves' hyperthyroidism. RNA transcripts served as template for amplifying TCR beta CDR3 sequences. Following a first-round RT-PCR that used HTBI primers, a second-round multiplex PCR was carried out. TCRdb redid the calling of the multiplex PCR reads with MiXCR, one entry per CDR3 protein. The table has 350,000 to 400,000 distinct CDR3 sequences, roughly 18% seen once. Whole-study findings and limits: Most thyroid clonotypes with frequency above 0.001 were detected in blood too. From stable hyperthyroidism, ophthalmopathy was separated by a 13-signature model with 85% to 90% sensitivity and 80% to 82% specificity.

This clonotype was seen at least ten times. What it binds is not known. Each diagnosis was determined on the basis of clinical symptoms, serum thyroxine, TRAb, thyroid ultrasound and orbital computed tomography. PBMCs originated in approximately 9.2 ml of fresh peripheral blood. The sequence was obtained from a woman aged 18-29 years with Graves' ophthalmopathy. The sequencing sample was made of peripheral blood.

CDR3 region: CASSLWSPLGWGYTF. CDR3 nucleotide sequence: TGTGCCAGCAGTTTATGGTCCCCTCTCGGGTGGGGCTACACCTTC. The rearrangement links TRBV28 to TRBJ1-2; D call uncertain. This CDR3 is built from 15 residues. The V gene lost 0 bases and the J gene lost 8 bases, with 16 bases spanning the gap. CDR1 is MDHEN, CDR2 SYDVKM, per germline.